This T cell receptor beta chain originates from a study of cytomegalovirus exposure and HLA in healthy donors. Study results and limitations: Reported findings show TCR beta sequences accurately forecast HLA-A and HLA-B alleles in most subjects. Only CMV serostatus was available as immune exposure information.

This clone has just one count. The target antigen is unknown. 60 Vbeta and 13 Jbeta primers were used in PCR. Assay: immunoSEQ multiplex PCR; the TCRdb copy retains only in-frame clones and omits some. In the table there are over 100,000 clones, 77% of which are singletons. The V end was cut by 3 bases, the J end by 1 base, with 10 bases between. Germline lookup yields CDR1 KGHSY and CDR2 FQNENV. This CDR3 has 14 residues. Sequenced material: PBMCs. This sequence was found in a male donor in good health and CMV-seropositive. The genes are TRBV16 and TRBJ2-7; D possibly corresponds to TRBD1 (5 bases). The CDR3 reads CASSHYRKSYEQYF. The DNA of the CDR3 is TGTGCCAGCAGCCACTACAGGAAATCCTACGAGCAGTACTTC.